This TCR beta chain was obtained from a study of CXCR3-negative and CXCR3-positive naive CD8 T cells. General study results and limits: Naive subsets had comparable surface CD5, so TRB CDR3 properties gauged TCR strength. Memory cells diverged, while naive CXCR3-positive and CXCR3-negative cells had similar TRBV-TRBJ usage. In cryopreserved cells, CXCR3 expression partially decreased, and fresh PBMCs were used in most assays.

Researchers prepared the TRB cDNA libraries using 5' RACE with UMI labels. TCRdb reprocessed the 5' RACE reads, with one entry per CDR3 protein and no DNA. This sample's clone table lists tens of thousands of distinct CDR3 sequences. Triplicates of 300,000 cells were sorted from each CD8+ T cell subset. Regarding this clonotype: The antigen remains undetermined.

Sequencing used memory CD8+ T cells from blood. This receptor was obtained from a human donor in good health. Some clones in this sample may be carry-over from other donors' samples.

This chain's CDR3 is CASRRVGSNQPQHF. The genes are TRBV6-5 and TRBJ1-5; TCRdb's assignment of TRBD1 cannot be checked, as there is no DNA. The germline gives CDR1 MNHEY, CDR2 SVGAGI. This CDR3 region has 14 residues.